Listed below are T cell receptor beta chains from one sample, sequenced in a study of CD8 T cells in ankylosing spondylitis. TCRdb redid the calling of the 5' RACE reads with MiXCR, one entry per CDR3 protein. The sample contains around 450,000 distinct CDR3 sequences, about 25% of which appear only once. The sequenced sample was blood, either unsorted or a sorted T cell fraction (not recorded which). These receptors were collected from a male donor with ankylosing spondylitis. Both conserved end residues are part of each CDR3.

>TRBV7-8|TRBJ2-1
CASSLVAGGHFYNEQFF
>TRBV7-8|TRBJ2-1
CASSLAPPTGGSFEQFF
>TRBV24-1|TRBJ2-6
CAQGASGRFSGANVLTF
>TRBV2|TRBJ1-2
CASTRTGGPYGYTF
>TRBV12-3/TRBV12-4|TRBJ2-7
CASCHRGGEQYF
>TRBV15|TRBJ2-1
CATSRDGGGFVYEQFF
>TRBV20-1|TRBJ2-5
CSVSGQGSQETQYF
>TRBV20-1|TRBJ1-1
CSARTGEAFF
>TRBV6-1|TRBJ2-1
CASLPPGGSGGEQFF
>TRBV12-3/TRBV12-4|TRBJ1-1
CASSLTGGEAFF
>TRBV24-1|TRBJ1-2
CATSDPRRANYGYTF
>TRBV5-6|TRBJ2-1
CASSPTPGEQFF
>TRBV7-8|TRBJ2-3
CASSSQGVATDTQYF